A single sample gave rise to the 28 T cell receptor beta chains below, sequenced in a study of blood T cell repertoires in COVID-19. Here immunoSEQ multiplex PCR was the method, and the copy in TCRdb shows in-frame clones only, minus some. The data contain roughly 200,000 clones, about 88% of them singletons. The sample comprised peripheral blood. The receptors stem from a woman in her thirties with active or convalescent COVID-19.

The chain joins TRBV1 to TRBJ1-3. TRBV1 is annotated as a pseudogene. The CDR3 runs to 14 residues. The CDR3 region is CTSSEGGTGNTIYF. Written as DNA, the CDR3 is TGCACCAGCAGCGAAGGAGGAACGGGAAACACCATATATTTT.

The rearrangement links TRBV2 to TRBJ1-5, with 7 nucleotides matching TRBD1. Germline V gene lookup returns CDR1 SNHLY and CDR2 FYNNEI. J lost 6 bases, V lost 6 bases, and 14 bases had no gene match. The CDR3 consists of 16 residues. Here the CDR3 reads CASSRDSLSTGQPQHF. In DNA, the CDR3 is TGTGCCAGCAGCCGGGACAGCCTCAGCACAGGTCAGCCCCAGCATTTT.

The chain carries TRBV6-5 and TRBJ2-1, with D hard to call. The CDR3 is made up of 14 amino acids. Trimming removed 6 bases at V and 2 bases at J, with 11 bases between. Looked up from germline, CDR1 is MNHEY and CDR2 is SVGAGI. CDR3 coding DNA: TGTGCCAGCAGGTTCGAGACACCCTACAATGAGCAGTTCTTC. Residues: CASRFETPYNEQFF.

Note on this clone: Other DNA sequences from this sample encode an identical CDR3 as well. This rearrangement joins TRBV2 to TRBJ2-5, with 9 nucleotides matching TRBD2. The V segment lost 4 bases and the J segment 5 bases; nucleotides outside the gene matches: 2. From germline, CDR1 is SNHLY and CDR2 FYNNEI. CDR3 size: 13 residues. The CDR3 DNA sequence: TGTGCCAGCAGTGGGAGCGGGGGGGAGACCCAGTACTTC. Amino acid sequence: CASSGSGGETQYF.

This sequence joins TRBV5-8 and TRBJ1-6, with TRBD1 as a possible D gene (6 bases). The length of the CDR3 is 17 residues. Germline V gene lookup returns CDR1 SGHTS and CDR2 YDEGEE. V was cut by 3 bases and J by 8 bases, with 21 bases left in between. The CDR3 nucleotides are TGTGCCAGCAGCTCCCTTAAAGATGACAGGACTTATTCACCCCTCCACTTT. This translates into CASSSLKDDRTYSPLHF. Combining the CDR3 with reference TRBV5-8 and TRBJ1-6 gives the whole variable domain EAGVTQSPTHLIKTRGQQATLRCSPISGHTSVYWYQQALGLGLQFLLWYDEGEERNRGNFPPRFSGRQFPNYSSELNVNALELEDSALYLCASSSLKDDRTYSPLHFGNGTRLTVT.

The chain has TRBV6-6 and TRBJ2-7, with 8 bases identical to TRBD2. Germline lookup yields CDR1 MNHNY and CDR2 SVGAGI (reference sequence). This CDR3 spans 14 amino acids. The J segment lost 4 bases and the V segment lost 4 bases, leaving 6 bases of the junction unmatched. The CDR3 sequence is CASSSPGLGYEQYF. The CDR3 DNA is TGTGCCAGCAGTTCGCCGGGACTAGGGTACGAGCAGTACTTC.

V usage is TRBV6-1 and J usage is TRBJ2-7; D is perhaps TRBD1 (5 bases). CDR1 and CDR2 (germline): MNHNS, SASEGT. The length of the CDR3 is 13 residues. V was trimmed by 3 bases and J by 7 bases, leaving 13 bases between them. CDR3 sequence (DNA): TGTGCCAGCAGTGAGCGGCAGGGTACTGAGCAGTACTTC. It is translated as CASSERQGTEQYF.

This chain links TRBV9 with TRBJ1-2, with TRBD1 matching over 7 bases. After removal of 4 bases from V and 5 bases from J, the junction contained 11 bases not matched to a gene. The CDR3 has 15 residues. CDR1 and CDR2 from the germline V gene are SGDLS and YYNGEE. In DNA, the CDR3 is TGTGCCAGCAGCCCCGACCCCCAGGGGGTTTATGGCTACACCTTC. Its translation is CASSPDPQGVYGYTF.

The chain is built from TRBV25-1 and TRBJ2-7; D is unclear. CDR3 size: 11 residues. Looked up from germline, CDR1 is MGHDK and CDR2 is SYGVNS. V was pared by 5 bases and J by 0 bases, with 2 bases between. The CDR3 nucleotides are TGTGCCAGCAGTTACTCCTACGAGCAGTACTTC. Its protein product is CASSYSYEQYF.

The rearrangement links TRBV6-5 to TRBJ1-2; TRBD1 agrees at 8 bases. The CDR3 totals 13 residues. The V gene's germline CDR1 is MNHEY and CDR2 SVGAGI. Trimming took 3 bases from V and 6 from J; bases not matched to a gene: 3. The CDR3 DNA is TGTGCCAGCAGTTATCTACAGGGGGATGGCTACACCTTC. Amino acids: CASSYLQGDGYTF.

The chain recombines TRBV28 with TRBJ1-1; 7 bases line up with TRBD1. Germline V lookup: CDR1 MDHEN, CDR2 SYDVKM. The CDR3 has 13 amino acids. V lost 1 base, J lost 7 bases, and 3 bases stayed unmatched. The CDR3 bases are TGTGCCAGCAGTTTATTTCGACAGGGTGAAGCTTTCTTT. It yields the protein CASSLFRQGEAFF.

The V gene is TRBV20-1, the J gene TRBJ2-7; the D gene is possibly TRBD1 (5 bases). The CDR3 sequence is 11 residues long. Germline values: CDR1 DFQATT, CDR2 SNEGSKA (reference sequence). Trimming took 6 bases from V and 7 from J, leaving 13 bases between them. CDR3 sequence: CSATDSVEQYF. The CDR3 bases are TGCAGTGCGACTGACAGTGTGGAGCAGTACTTC.

This chain links TRBV20-1 with TRBJ2-7, with 10 bases aligning to TRBD2. There are 13 residues in the CDR3. The V gene's germline CDR1 is DFQATT and CDR2 SNEGSKA (reference sequence). The J segment lost 5 bases and the V segment lost 3 bases, leaving 4 bases of the junction unmatched. CDR3 protein: CSASGLAGDEQYF. In DNA, the CDR3 is TGCAGTGCTAGTGGCCTAGCGGGAGACGAGCAGTACTTC.

The genes are TRBV28 and TRBJ1-1; 7 nucleotides line up with TRBD1. CDR3 length: 14 amino acids. The germline V gene has CDR1 MDHEN and CDR2 SYDVKM. V dropped 8 bases and J dropped 4; count of bases not matched to a gene: 10. The CDR3 sequence: CASLPRGVITEAFF. CDR3 DNA sequence: TGTGCCAGCCTACCCAGGGGGGTGATCACTGAAGCTTTCTTT.

The chain uses TRBV28 and TRBJ1-6; TRBD1 matches 10 bases. With V trimmed by 3 bases and J by 7 bases, 3 bases remained unmatched. This CDR3 spans 15 amino acids. CDR1 and CDR2 from the germline V gene are MDHEN and SYDVKM. CDR3 in amino acids: CASSLGQGTNSPLHF. The CDR3 DNA reads TGTGCCAGCAGTTTGGGACAGGGGACAAATTCACCCCTCCACTTT.

This clone showed up just once. The V gene is TRBV6-5, the J gene TRBJ2-6; D might be TRBD1 (6 bases). The CDR3 is made up of 15 amino acids. Looked up from germline, CDR1 is MNHEY and CDR2 is SVGAGI. The V end was cut by 7 bases, the J end by 4 bases, with 14 bases between. CDR3 region: CASNSRGYGANVLTF. The DNA of the CDR3 is TGTGCCAGCAATTCCAGGGGTTACGGGGCCAACGTCCTGACTTTC.

The gene calls are TRBV6-6 and TRBJ2-2; 14 bases match TRBD2. J was trimmed by 6 bases and V by 6 bases; bases with no gene match: 18. The CDR3 spans 20 residues. Germline V gene data show CDR1 as MNHNY and CDR2 as SVGAGI (reference sequence). Here the CDR3 reads CASSRRGLAGEGPTSGELFF. Here the CDR3 DNA reads TGTGCCAGCAGCCGCCGGGGACTAGCGGGAGAAGGTCCCACGTCCGGGGAGCTGTTTTTT.

The chain's CDR3 is CASSLRDRDGGYGYTF. The CDR3 DNA sequence: TGCGCCAGCAGCTTGCGGGACAGGGATGGGGGCTATGGCTACACCTTC. The rearrangement uses TRBV5-1 and TRBJ1-2, with TRBD1 identical over 9 bases. Germline-derived CDR1 and CDR2 are SGHRS and YFSETQ. V dropped 1 base and J dropped 4; count of bases not matched to a gene: 8. This CDR3 has 16 residues.

The chain employs TRBV30 and TRBJ1-4; D is unclear. CDR3 size: 13 residues. V dropped 2 bases and J dropped 4 bases, with 8 bases sitting between them. CDR1 is GTSNPN, CDR2 SVGIG, per germline (reference sequence). CDR3 DNA sequence: TGTGCCTGGAGTCTTAGCTTTAATGAAAAACTGTTTTTT. Translating gives CAWSLSFNEKLFF. Full variable domain (outside the CDR3, taken from reference TRBV30 and TRBJ1-4): SQTIHQWPATLVQPVGSPLSLECTVEGTSNPNLYWYRQAAGRGLQLLFYSVGIGQISSEVPQNLSASRPQDRQFILSSKKLLLSDSGFYLCAWSLSFNEKLFFGSGTQLSVL.

This chain joins TRBV9 and TRBJ1-5; D unclear. The CDR3 length is 14 residues. The germline V and J ends were trimmed by 3 bases and 5 bases, with 12 bases remaining between them. The germline V gene has CDR1 SGDLS and CDR2 YYNGEE. The CDR3 reads CASSGRPGDQPQHF. CDR3 DNA: TGTGCCAGCAGCGGTCGCCCCGGGGATCAGCCCCAGCATTTT. The whole variable domain, remainder taken from reference TRBV9 and TRBJ1-5, is DSGVTQTPKHLITATGQRVTLRCSPRSGDLSVYWYQQSLDQGLQFLIQYYNGEERAKGNILERFSAQQFPDLHSELNLSSLELGDSALYFCASSGRPGDQPQHFGDGTRLSIL.

The rearrangement joins TRBV11-3 to TRBJ1-1; tentative D call: TRBD1 (5 bases). V lost 3 bases to trimming and J lost 7 bases, with 15 bases between them. The V gene's germline CDR1 is SGHNT and CDR2 YENEEA. CDR3 length: 14 amino acids. The CDR3 DNA reads as TGTGCCAGCAGCTTCATGGCTGGGGGGGTTGAAGCTTTCTTT. Protein product: CASSFMAGGVEAFF.

The chain has TRBV27 and TRBJ2-2; possibly TRBD1 for D (6 bases). Trimming shortened V by 6 bases and J by 3 bases, and 11 bases separated the two germline ends. There are 14 residues in the CDR3. In germline, CDR1 is MNHEY, CDR2 SMNVEV (reference sequence). DNA of the CDR3: TGTGCCAGCAGGAACAGGGAGTACACCGGGGAGCTGTTTTTT. This codes for CASRNREYTGELFF.

This clone showed up just a few times. The chain links TRBV3-1 (or the pseudogene TRBV3-2) to TRBJ2-1; no reliable D call. The CDR3 has 11 residues. Germline values: CDR1 LGHDT, CDR2 YNNKEL (reference sequence). Trimming shortened V by 2 bases and J by 9 bases, and 5 bases separated the two germline ends. The CDR3 nucleotides are TGTGCCAGCAGCCAATCGGGTGAGCAGTTCTTC. This sequence encodes CASSQSGEQFF.

The V and J genes are TRBV12-3 or TRBV12-4 and TRBJ1-2; D uncertain. CDR3 length: 12 residues. Deletions cut 5 bases from V and 4 bases from J, with 8 bases between. In DNA, the CDR3 is TGTGCCAGCAGTACAGAGCTCTATGGCTACACCTTC. Its translation: CASSTELYGYTF.

The genes are TRBV6-6 and TRBJ2-7, with D possibly being TRBD2 (5 bases). In germline, CDR1 is MNHNY, CDR2 SVGAGI (reference sequence). This CDR3 contains 15 residues. V was trimmed by 4 bases and J by 3 bases, leaving 16 bases between them. The CDR3 coding sequence is TGTGCCAGCAGTTGGGAGAACAGCGACTGCTACGAGCAGTACTTC. Its translation is CASSWENSDCYEQYF.

This clone has just one count. The chain employs TRBV11-3 and TRBJ1-1; 11 nucleotides match TRBD1. The J segment lost 7 bases and the V segment lost 1 base, leaving 5 bases of the junction unmatched. Germline V gene lookup returns CDR1 SGHNT and CDR2 YENEEA. The CDR3 covers 15 residues. The CDR3 loop reads CASSLGGQGAVEAFF. The CDR3 region has the DNA TGTGCCAGCAGCTTAGGTGGACAGGGGGCTGTTGAAGCTTTCTTT.

The chain employs TRBV11-3 and TRBJ1-1; possible D gene TRBD1, 5 bases. The CDR3 sequence is 14 residues long. V lost 2 bases to trimming and J lost 0 bases, with 7 bases between them. The germline gives CDR1 SGHNT, CDR2 YENEEA. CDR3 residues: CASSLRQMNTEAFF. The CDR3 nucleotides are TGTGCCAGCAGCTTAAGACAGATGAACACTGAAGCTTTCTTT. Variable domain in full (rest from reference TRBV11-3 and TRBJ1-1): EAGVVQSPRYKIIEKKQPVAFWCNPISGHNTLYWYLQNLGQGPELLIRYENEEAVDDSQLPKDRFSAERLKGVDSTLKIQPAELGDSAVYLCASSLRQMNTEAFFGQGTRLTVV.

The chain employs TRBV11-2 and TRBJ2-6; no clear D. V was shortened by 5 bases and J by 3 bases, with 5 bases between the two germline ends. The CDR3 has 13 amino acids. Germline V gives CDR1 SGHAT, CDR2 FQNNGV. The CDR3 here is CASSTDGANVLTF. CDR3 nucleotide sequence: TGTGCCAGCAGCACTGATGGGGCCAACGTCCTGACTTTC.